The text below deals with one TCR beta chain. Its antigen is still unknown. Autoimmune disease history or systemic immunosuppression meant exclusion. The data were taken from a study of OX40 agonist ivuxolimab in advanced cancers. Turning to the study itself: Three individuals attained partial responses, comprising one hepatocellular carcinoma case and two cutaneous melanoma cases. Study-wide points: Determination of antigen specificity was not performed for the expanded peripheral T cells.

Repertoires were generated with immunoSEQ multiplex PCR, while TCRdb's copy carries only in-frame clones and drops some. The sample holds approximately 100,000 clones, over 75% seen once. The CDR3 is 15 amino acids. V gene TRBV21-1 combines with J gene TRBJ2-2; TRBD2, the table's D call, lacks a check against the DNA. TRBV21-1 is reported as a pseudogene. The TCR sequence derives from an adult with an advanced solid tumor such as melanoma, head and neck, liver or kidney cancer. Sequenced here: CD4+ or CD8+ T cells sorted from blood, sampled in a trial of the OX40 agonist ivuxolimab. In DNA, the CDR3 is TGTGCCAGTGATGGGACTAGCGGGAGGGGCGGGGAGCTGTTTTTT. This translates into CASDGTSGRGGELFF.